The rows below give T cell receptor beta chains drawn from one sample of a study of T cell responses to AZD1222 COVID-19 vaccine. The table came from immunoSEQ multiplex PCR; TCRdb's copy has only in-frame clones and leaves some out. There are 140,000 to 150,000 clones in the sample; roughly 90% occur only once, and approximately 1.5% lies in the top ten. This sample comprised peripheral blood, obtained on day 0 of AZD1222 vaccination. The source is an adult in good health. CDR3s include the opening cysteine and the closing phenylalanine or tryptophan. A D gene is named only where the DNA matches it firmly. A row's size may be missing; if present it is once, few, many or a size class.

d_gene: TRBD1; abundance: .; j_gene: TRBJ2-1; v_gene: TRBV6-5; CDR3aa: CASRVIRTGNEQFF; CDR3nt: TGTGCCAGCAGAGTGATAAGGACAGGAAATGAGCAGTTCTTC
d_gene: .; abundance: .; j_gene: TRBJ1-4; v_gene: TRBV18; CDR3aa: CASSPLPGPEGEKLFF; CDR3nt: TGTGCCAGCTCACCTCTACCGGGACCTGAGGGTGAAAAACTGTTTTTT
d_gene: TRBD1; abundance: .; j_gene: TRBJ2-1; v_gene: TRBV18; CDR3aa: CASSPLQGAFYNEQFF; CDR3nt: TGTGCCAGCTCACCCCTACAGGGGGCTTTCTACAATGAGCAGTTCTTC
d_gene: .; abundance: .; j_gene: TRBJ1-1; v_gene: TRBV4-1; CDR3aa: CASYSPAGKNTEAFF; CDR3nt: TGCGCCAGTTATAGCCCAGCAGGTAAAAACACTGAAGCTTTCTTT
d_gene: .; abundance: .; j_gene: TRBJ2-5; v_gene: TRBV9; CDR3aa: CASSGWGPQETQYF; CDR3nt: TGTGCCAGCAGCGGGTGGGGACCGCAAGAGACCCAGTACTTC
d_gene: .; abundance: once; j_gene: TRBJ1-1; v_gene: TRBV19; CDR3aa: CASSPQGGSYTEAFF; CDR3nt: TGTGCCAGTAGTCCCCAGGGCGGATCGTACACTGAAGCTTTCTTT
d_gene: .; abundance: .; j_gene: TRBJ1-2; v_gene: TRBV12-3/TRBV12-4; CDR3aa: CASSLRTVYGYTF; CDR3nt: TGTGCCAGCAGTTTAAGGACGGTCTATGGCTACACCTTC
d_gene: TRBD2; abundance: .; j_gene: TRBJ2-1; v_gene: TRBV11-3; CDR3aa: CASSSGTSVHNEQFF; CDR3nt: TGTGCCAGCAGCTCCGGGACTAGCGTCCACAATGAGCAGTTCTTC
d_gene: .; abundance: .; j_gene: TRBJ2-3; v_gene: TRBV27; CDR3aa: CASSPSADTQYF; CDR3nt: TGTGCCAGCAGTCCCTCGGCAGATACGCAGTATTTT
d_gene: .; abundance: .; j_gene: TRBJ2-3; v_gene: TRBV5-1; CDR3aa: CASSLLTMDTQYF; CDR3nt: TGCGCCAGCAGCTTGCTTACGATGGATACGCAGTATTTT
d_gene: .; abundance: .; j_gene: TRBJ2-5; v_gene: TRBV24-1; CDR3aa: CATSDPGRAQETQYF; CDR3nt: TGTGCCACCAGTGACCCTGGGCGCGCCCAAGAGACCCAGTACTTC
d_gene: TRBD2; abundance: .; j_gene: TRBJ2-1; v_gene: TRBV7-8; CDR3aa: CASSLLAGGSSYNEQFF; CDR3nt: TGTGCCAGCAGCTTATTAGCGGGGGGGAGCTCCTACAATGAGCAGTTCTTC
d_gene: TRBD1; abundance: .; j_gene: TRBJ1-5; v_gene: TRBV2; CDR3aa: CASGGQGHNQPQHF; CDR3nt: TGTGCCAGCGGGGGACAGGGTCACAATCAGCCCCAGCATTTT
d_gene: TRBD1; abundance: .; j_gene: TRBJ1-4; v_gene: TRBV5-1; CDR3aa: CASSLDRGSNEKLFF; CDR3nt: TGCGCCAGCAGCTTAGACAGGGGCTCTAATGAAAAACTGTTTTTT
d_gene: .; abundance: .; j_gene: TRBJ2-2; v_gene: TRBV7-7; CDR3aa: CASSANRPPSTGELFF; CDR3nt: TGTGCTAGCAGCGCTAACCGGCCTCCATCCACCGGGGAGCTGTTTTTT
d_gene: .; abundance: .; j_gene: TRBJ1-1; v_gene: TRBV7-9; CDR3aa: CASRAGVNTEAFF; CDR3nt: TGTGCCTCCAGAGCCGGCGTGAACACTGAAGCTTTCTTT
d_gene: .; abundance: .; j_gene: TRBJ1-2; v_gene: TRBV7-2; CDR3aa: CASSLERGSNYGYTF; CDR3nt: TGTGCCAGCAGCTTAGAGCGGGGAAGTAACTATGGCTACACCTTC
d_gene: .; abundance: .; j_gene: TRBJ1-5; v_gene: TRBV19; CDR3aa: CASSIHNLGSDQPQHF; CDR3nt: TGTGCCAGTAGTATCCACAACCTCGGGAGCGATCAGCCCCAGCATTTT
d_gene: .; abundance: .; j_gene: TRBJ1-1; v_gene: TRBV7-3; CDR3aa: CASSSQGPGTEAFF; CDR3nt: TGTGCCAGCAGCTCCCAGGGGCCGGGAACTGAAGCTTTCTTT
d_gene: TRBD1; abundance: .; j_gene: TRBJ1-1; v_gene: TRBV29-1; CDR3aa: CSVVKQGVTEAFF; CDR3nt: TGCAGCGTTGTCAAACAGGGGGTAACTGAAGCTTTCTTT
d_gene: .; abundance: .; j_gene: TRBJ1-6; v_gene: TRBV6-4; CDR3aa: CASSVAAFNSPLHF; CDR3nt: TGTGCCAGCAGTGTGGCAGCCTTTAATTCACCCCTCCACTTT
d_gene: .; abundance: .; j_gene: TRBJ2-2; v_gene: TRBV19; CDR3aa: CASSKGVGELFF; CDR3nt: TGTGCCAGTAGTAAGGGCGTCGGGGAGCTGTTTTTT
d_gene: .; abundance: .; j_gene: TRBJ1-1; v_gene: TRBV19; CDR3aa: CASSIARGVGTEAFF; CDR3nt: TGTGCCAGTAGTATAGCCCGGGGCGTAGGCACTGAAGCTTTCTTT
d_gene: TRBD2; abundance: .; j_gene: TRBJ2-3; v_gene: TRBV19; CDR3aa: CASSSWEGTDTQYF; CDR3nt: TGTGCCAGTAGTTCGTGGGAGGGGACAGATACGCAGTATTTT
d_gene: .; abundance: .; j_gene: TRBJ2-3; v_gene: TRBV19; CDR3aa: CASIPKRGSDTQYF; CDR3nt: TGTGCCAGTATCCCTAAAAGGGGGTCGGATACGCAGTATTTT
d_gene: .; abundance: .; j_gene: TRBJ1-4; v_gene: TRBV27; CDR3aa: CASSFGRSEKLFF; CDR3nt: TGTGCCAGCAGTTTCGGGAGGAGTGAAAAACTGTTTTTT
d_gene: TRBD2; abundance: .; j_gene: TRBJ2-3; v_gene: TRBV7-2; CDR3aa: CASSLALAVDTQYF; CDR3nt: TGTGCCAGCAGCTTAGCACTAGCGGTAGATACGCAGTATTTT
d_gene: .; abundance: .; j_gene: TRBJ1-1; v_gene: TRBV9; CDR3aa: CASRTGTSNTEAFF; CDR3nt: TGTGCCAGCAGGACCGGGACATCGAACACTGAAGCTTTCTTT
d_gene: .; abundance: .; j_gene: TRBJ2-7; v_gene: TRBV20-1; CDR3aa: CSASPGLVSYEQYF; CDR3nt: TGCAGTGCTAGTCCGGGACTGGTTTCCTACGAGCAGTACTTC
d_gene: .; abundance: few; j_gene: TRBJ1-1; v_gene: TRBV6-6; CDR3aa: CASRSYVTTEAFF; CDR3nt: TGTGCCAGCAGGAGCTATGTGACCACTGAAGCTTTCTTT
d_gene: TRBD1; abundance: few; j_gene: TRBJ1-1; v_gene: TRBV5-1; CDR3aa: CASNLRTGDNTEAFF; CDR3nt: TGCGCCAGCAACCTGCGGACAGGGGATAACACTGAAGCTTTCTTT
d_gene: .; abundance: .; j_gene: TRBJ2-3; v_gene: TRBV28; CDR3aa: CASSLFAPGGTQYF; CDR3nt: TGTGCCAGCAGTTTATTTGCCCCGGGCGGGACGCAGTATTTT
d_gene: TRBD2; abundance: .; j_gene: TRBJ2-7; v_gene: TRBV6-5; CDR3aa: CASSSGLVFHEQYF; CDR3nt: TGTGCCAGCAGCTCCGGACTAGTGTTCCACGAGCAGTACTTC
d_gene: TRBD2; abundance: .; j_gene: TRBJ2-5; v_gene: TRBV5-1; CDR3aa: CASSNSGRKETQYF; CDR3nt: TGCGCCAGCAGCAATAGCGGGAGGAAAGAGACCCAGTACTTC
d_gene: TRBD1; abundance: .; j_gene: TRBJ2-1; v_gene: TRBV4-3; CDR3aa: CASSRDRVRSDEQFF; CDR3nt: TGCGCCAGCAGCCGAGACAGGGTTCGATCAGATGAGCAGTTCTTC
d_gene: TRBD1; abundance: .; j_gene: TRBJ2-7; v_gene: TRBV27; CDR3aa: CASSPTGTGVGYEQYF; CDR3nt: TGTGCCAGCAGTCCTACCGGGACAGGGGTGGGCTACGAGCAGTACTTC
d_gene: .; abundance: .; j_gene: TRBJ1-1; v_gene: TRBV12-3/TRBV12-4; CDR3aa: CASSSIGVEAFF; CDR3nt: TGTGCCAGCAGCTCGATAGGCGTTGAAGCTTTCTTT
d_gene: TRBD2; abundance: .; j_gene: TRBJ2-2; v_gene: TRBV23-1; CDR3aa: CASLCGGPGELFF; CDR3nt: TGCGCCAGCTTGTGCGGGGGTCCCGGGGAGCTGTTTTTT
d_gene: .; abundance: .; j_gene: TRBJ2-5; v_gene: TRBV11-2; CDR3aa: CASSLEEETQYF; CDR3nt: TGTGCCAGCAGCTTAGAGGAAGAGACCCAGTACTTC
d_gene: TRBD1; abundance: .; j_gene: TRBJ2-5; v_gene: TRBV28; CDR3aa: CASSRTGGAETQYF; CDR3nt: TGTGCCAGCAGTCGAACAGGGGGTGCGGAGACCCAGTACTTC
d_gene: .; abundance: .; j_gene: TRBJ1-1; v_gene: TRBV18; CDR3aa: CASSLNEIGGTEAFF; CDR3nt: TGTGCCAGCTCACTTAACGAGATAGGGGGGACTGAAGCTTTCTTT
d_gene: TRBD1; abundance: .; j_gene: TRBJ1-5; v_gene: TRBV6-6; CDR3aa: CASSRGRDRGNQPQHF; CDR3nt: TGTGCCAGCAGTCGAGGCCGGGACAGGGGGAATCAGCCCCAGCATTTT
d_gene: TRBD1; abundance: .; j_gene: TRBJ1-5; v_gene: TRBV7-8; CDR3aa: CASTNDRAQPQHF; CDR3nt: TGTGCCAGCACCAACGACAGGGCTCAGCCCCAGCATTTT
d_gene: .; abundance: .; j_gene: TRBJ1-1; v_gene: TRBV27; CDR3aa: CASRTSVHRTEAFF; CDR3nt: TGTGCCAGCAGGACCTCCGTCCATCGGACTGAAGCTTTCTTT
d_gene: TRBD2; abundance: .; j_gene: TRBJ2-2; v_gene: TRBV19; CDR3aa: CASSPTGLAGGTGELFF; CDR3nt: TGTGCCAGTAGTCCTACCGGACTAGCGGGAGGTACCGGGGAGCTGTTTTTT
d_gene: .; abundance: .; j_gene: TRBJ2-1; v_gene: TRBV20-1; CDR3aa: CSASGLEGLDEQFF; CDR3nt: TGCAGTGCTAGTGGACTCGAAGGCTTAGATGAGCAGTTCTTC
d_gene: .; abundance: .; j_gene: TRBJ1-2; v_gene: TRBV10-2; CDR3aa: CASSGLAGSGYTF; CDR3nt: TGCGCCAGCAGTGGTTTGGCAGGGTCGGGCTACACCTTC
d_gene: TRBD1; abundance: few; j_gene: TRBJ1-4; v_gene: TRBV19; CDR3aa: CASRPGTGYISDEKLFF; CDR3nt: TGTGCCAGTAGGCCCGGGACAGGGTATATATCGGATGAAAAACTGTTTTTT